These 32 T cell receptor beta chains came from one sample sequenced in a study of regulatory T cells in long-lasting Graves disease. Noted time point: newly diagnosed GD, antithyroid drugs for less than 3 months. Extracted RNA from PBMCs served as the source of the TCR library. iRepertoire HTBI primers and Arm-PCR of CDR3 regions built TCR beta libraries. TCRdb called the multiplex PCR reads again in MiXCR, with one record for every CDR3 protein. The sample includes roughly 380,000 distinct CDR3 sequences, 16% of them seen just once. The data were also submitted as part of a second study, on T cells in Graves' hyperthyroidism and ophthalmopathy.

The sequencing here drew on peripheral blood mononuclear cells (PBMCs), taken at new diagnosis, from a patient treated with antithyroid drugs. These receptors all come from a man in his forties with Graves disease.

This clonotype was recorded many times. The rearrangement joins TRBV12-3 or TRBV12-4 to TRBJ1-5; a possible D gene is TRBD1 (5 bases). V was clipped by 2 bases and J by 4 bases, with 12 bases between them. This CDR3 contains 15 residues. The CDR3 spells CASSLLAGNNQPQHF. CDR3 nucleotide sequence: TGTGCCAGCAGTTTATTGGCAGGGAATAATCAGCCCCAGCATTTT.

The table lists this clonotype with many counts. The chain has TRBV2 and TRBJ1-1, with TRBD1 identical over 11 bases. With 4 bases clipped from V and 7 bases from J, the junction kept 8 bases outside the gene matches. This CDR3 contains 15 residues. Germline V gene lookup returns CDR1 SNHLY and CDR2 FYNNEI. CDR3 protein: CASSGGWTGGSEAFF. CDR3 in DNA: TGTGCCAGCAGTGGGGGGTGGACAGGGGGCAGTGAAGCTTTCTTT. Variable domain in full (rest from reference TRBV2 and TRBJ1-1): EPEVTQTPSHQVTQMGQEVILRCVPISNHLYFYWYRQILGQKVEFLVSFYNNEISEKSEIFDDQFSVERPDGSNFTLKIRSTKLEDSAMYFCASSGGWTGGSEAFFGQGTRLTVV.

The sample holds a few counts of this clonotype. The V and J genes are TRBV30 and TRBJ2-1, with D hard to call. The V and J ends lost 2 bases and 0 bases respectively, with 5 bases between them. CDR1 is GTSNPN and CDR2 is SVGIG in the germline V gene (reference sequence). The CDR3 spans 13 residues. DNA of the CDR3: TGTGCCTGGAGTCTAGTCTCCTACAATGAGCAGTTCTTC. This sequence encodes CAWSLVSYNEQFF.

This sequence joins TRBV5-6 and TRBJ1-2; TRBD1 matches at 12 bases. CDR3 length: 14 amino acids. V lost 6 bases to trimming and J lost 5 bases; unmatched junction nucleotides: 5. Germline CDR1 and CDR2: SGHDT and YYEEEE. Here the CDR3 DNA reads TGTGCCAGCACCCTGGGACAGGGGGCGTATGGCTACACCTTC. It encodes CASTLGQGAYGYTF.

The sample holds many counts of this clonotype. The chain is built from TRBV10-3 and TRBJ2-6, with a weak D call TRBD2 (5 bases). CDR3 length equals 15 residues. Germline assignment: CDR1 ENHRY and CDR2 SYGVKD. The V end lost 8 bases, the J end lost 0 bases, and 11 bases lay between the germline ends. The CDR3 is CAISGTSSGANVLTF. CDR3 bases: TGTGCCATCTCAGGCACTAGCTCTGGGGCCAACGTCCTGACTTTC.

This chain joins TRBV24-1 and TRBJ2-3, with D hard to call. V dropped 0 bases and J dropped 6 bases, with 9 bases sitting between them. Germline V lookup: CDR1 KGHDR, CDR2 SFDVKD. The CDR3 runs to 14 residues. The CDR3 sequence: CATSDLVLGDTQYF. The CDR3 DNA is TGTGCCACCAGTGATTTGGTCTTAGGGGATACGCAGTATTTT.

This chain's CDR3 is CASSVTQTGDTQYF. CDR3 sequence (DNA): TGTGCCAGCAGCGTCACCCAAACGGGAGATACGCAGTATTTT. V is TRBV9 and J is TRBJ2-3; D gene unclear. This CDR3 is built from 14 residues. Germline V gene sequence: CDR1 SGDLS, CDR2 YYNGEE. With 2 bases removed from V and 5 bases from J, the gap between germline ends came to 12 bases. The whole variable domain, filled in from reference TRBV9 and TRBJ2-3, reads DSGVTQTPKHLITATGQRVTLRCSPRSGDLSVYWYQQSLDQGLQFLIQYYNGEERAKGNILERFSAQQFPDLHSELNLSSLELGDSALYFCASSVTQTGDTQYFGPGTRLTVL.

To note about this clonotype: A much larger clone differs by one base, so this may be a read error. The V and J genes are TRBV3-1 and TRBJ2-7; the match to TRBD2 covers 9 bases. Looked up from germline, CDR1 is LGHDT and CDR2 is YNNKEL (reference sequence). The CDR3 covers 15 residues. CDR3 in DNA: TGTACCAGCAGCCTACGCGGGACTAGCTTCGGCGAGCAGTACTTC. This gives the protein CTSSLRGTSFGEQYF.

This chain links TRBV9 with TRBJ2-6; D call uncertain. Trimming removed 2 bases from V and 1 base from J, with 7 bases in between. The CDR3 spans 15 residues. Germline loops: CDR1 SGDLS, CDR2 YYNGEE. The CDR3: CASSVEPSGANVLTF. As DNA, the CDR3 is TGTGCCAGCAGCGTGGAACCATCTGGGGCCAACGTCCTGACTTTC.

V gene TRBV19 combines with J gene TRBJ2-7; possible D gene TRBD1, 5 bases. This CDR3 spans 14 amino acids. V lost 7 bases, J lost 1 base, and 14 bases lay in between. Germline V gives CDR1 LNHDA, CDR2 SQIVND (reference sequence). CDR3 DNA: TGTGCCAGTATGGGAAGACAGAAATCCTACGAGCAGTACTTC. Protein product: CASMGRQKSYEQYF. Based on the CDR3 plus reference TRBV19 and TRBJ2-7, the full variable domain is DGGITQSPKYLFRKEGQNVTLSCEQNLNHDAMYWYRQDPGQGLRLIYYSQIVNDFQKGDIAEGYSVSREKKESFPLTVTSAQKNPTAFYLCASMGRQKSYEQYFGPGTRLTVT.

This clonotype was detected many times. The V and J genes are TRBV12-3 or TRBV12-4 and TRBJ1-4, with D maybe TRBD1 (6 bases). The CDR3 consists of 16 residues. V was pared by 2 bases and J by 6 bases, with 16 bases between. DNA of the CDR3: TGTGCCAGCAGTTTATGGGCCGGAGGGGGGGATGAAAAACTGTTTTTT. This gives the protein CASSLWAGGGDEKLFF.

This clonotype came up many times. The genes are TRBV9 and TRBJ1-6; a weak D match, TRBD1 (5 bases). The CDR3 extends over 12 amino acids. Per the germline V gene, CDR1 is SGDLS and CDR2 is YYNGEE. Trimming removed 3 bases at V and 16 bases at J, with 14 bases between. Here the CDR3 DNA reads TGTGCCAGCAGCGGGGAGCGGGGCTCGCTCCACTTT. Protein: CASSGERGSLHF.

Ten or more counts support this clonotype. The rearrangement joins TRBV28 to TRBJ1-4, with D possibly matching TRBD1 (5 bases). V was shortened by 6 bases and J by 4 bases, with 21 bases between the two germline ends. The CDR3 has 17 residues. The germline V gene has CDR1 MDHEN and CDR2 SYDVKM. The CDR3 sequence: CASRTFRGRDGNEKLFF. CDR3 DNA sequence: TGTGCCAGCAGAACTTTCCGAGGCCGGGACGGTAATGAAAAACTGTTTTTT.

This clonotype was seen repeatedly, ten times or more. The chain combines TRBV28 with TRBJ2-7; a weak D match, TRBD2 (6 bases). This CDR3 spans 13 amino acids. Trimming took 3 bases from V and 3 from J, leaving 9 bases between them. Per the germline V gene, CDR1 is MDHEN and CDR2 is SYDVKM. This CDR3 is CASSFRGFYEQYF. Written as DNA, the CDR3 is TGTGCCAGCAGTTTTCGGGGGTTCTACGAGCAGTACTTC.

This clonotype was seen at least ten times. The chain combines TRBV5-1 with TRBJ1-1; D is ambiguous. With 0 bases removed from V and 5 bases from J, the gap between germline ends came to 11 bases. The CDR3 loop spans 14 amino acids. The germline V gene encodes CDR1 SGHRS and CDR2 YFSETQ. The CDR3 DNA reads TGCGCCAGCAGCTTGGGGGAAATGAGAACTGAAGCTTTCTTT. Its protein is CASSLGEMRTEAFF.

The chain links TRBV7-8 to TRBJ1-5, with D perhaps matching TRBD1 (6 bases). The length of the CDR3 is 15 residues. Per the germline V gene, CDR1 is SGHVS and CDR2 is FQNEAQ. Trimming removed 1 base from V and 3 bases from J, with 10 bases in between. In DNA form, the CDR3 reads TGTGCCAGCAGCTTAGTGGGGGCGAACAATCAGCCCCAGCATTTT. Its protein product is CASSLVGANNQPQHF.

V gene TRBV25-1 combines with J gene TRBJ2-7; TRBD1 agrees at 10 bases. The V gene's germline CDR1 is MGHDK and CDR2 SYGVNS. The CDR3 covers 17 residues. The V and J ends lost 1 base and 0 bases, in that order; junction bases with no gene match: 6. CDR3 DNA sequence: TGTGCCAGCAGTGAATTGGGACAGGGGCGAAGCTCCTACGAGCAGTACTTC. Its protein is CASSELGQGRSSYEQYF.

In this sample, this clonotype turned up a few times. The chain employs TRBV7-9 and TRBJ1-1; D is unresolved. V was pared by 1 base and J by 4 bases, with 7 bases between. Germline V gene lookup returns CDR1 SEHNR and CDR2 FQNEAQ (reference sequence). The CDR3 runs to 13 residues. The CDR3 reads CASSLGVATEAFF. The CDR3, as DNA: TGTGCCAGCAGCTTAGGTGTGGCCACTGAAGCTTTCTTT.

This clonotype was found many times. The rearrangement joins TRBV7-2 to TRBJ2-3, with TRBD2 matching over 7 bases. This CDR3 has 14 amino acids. Germline V gene data show CDR1 as SGHTA and CDR2 as FQGNSA. V was pared by 5 bases and J by 7 bases, with 9 bases of the junction left unmatched. CDR3 region: CASSQLAVINTQYF. DNA for the CDR3: TGTGCCAGCAGCCAGCTAGCGGTTATAAATACGCAGTATTTT. The full variable domain, its missing parts supplied by reference TRBV7-2 and TRBJ2-3, is GAGVSQSPSNKVTEKGKDVELRCDPISGHTALYWYRQSLGQGLEFLIYFQGNSAPDKSGLPSDRFSAERTGGSVSTLTIQRTQQEDSAVYLCASSQLAVINTQYFGPGTRLTVL.

This clonotype was observed a handful of times. CDR3 sequence (DNA): TGCGCCAGCAGTAGCGGGGGGGTGCAGTTCTTC. Encoded protein: CASSSGGVQFF. This chain joins TRBV10-2 and TRBJ2-1; the match to TRBD2 covers 10 bases. The junction had 1 base not matched to a gene; V was cut back by 5 bases and J by 12 bases. The CDR3 is made up of 11 amino acids. The germline CDR1 and CDR2 sequences are WSHSY and SAAADI.

In this sample, this clonotype turned up many times. In DNA, the CDR3 is TGTGCCAGCTCACCCCGACAGGGAATGGGCCAAGAGACCCAGTACTTC. It encodes CASSPRQGMGQETQYF. The rearrangement joins TRBV18 to TRBJ2-5; 7 bases map to TRBD1. In germline, CDR1 is KGHSH, CDR2 LQKENI. The CDR3 length is 16 residues. V gave up 3 bases and J gave up 1 base; unmatched junction bases: 8. Looking up the rest from reference TRBV18 and TRBJ2-5 gives the full variable domain: NAGVMQNPRHLVRRRGQEARLRCSPMKGHSHVYWYRQLPEEGLKFMVYLQKENIIDESGMPKERFSAEFPKEGPSILRIQQVVRGDSAAYFCASSPRQGMGQETQYFGPGTRLLVL.

This clonotype showed up many times. This chain connects TRBV7-2 to TRBJ2-5, with 13 bases that match TRBD2. The CDR3 contains 18 residues. In germline, CDR1 is SGHTA, CDR2 FQGNSA. The V segment lost 3 bases and the J segment 2 bases; nucleotides outside the gene matches: 9. The CDR3 region is CASSFGLAGAPGQETQYF. The CDR3 DNA is TGTGCCAGCAGCTTCGGACTAGCGGGGGCCCCGGGACAAGAGACCCAGTACTTC.

This clonotype has just a few counts. The gene calls are TRBV11-2 and TRBJ2-1; D unresolved. The CDR3 totals 12 residues. Trimming left V 0 bases short and J 10 bases short, with 7 bases between. Germline V gene lookup returns CDR1 SGHAT and CDR2 FQNNGV. This CDR3 is CASSLDGREQFF. The CDR3 DNA follows: TGTGCCAGCAGCTTAGATGGACGGGAGCAGTTCTTC.

This clonotype was detected only a few times. The CDR3 DNA reads TGCAGCGTCGTGGTGCCTTTGGGGGCCAACGTCCTGACTTTC. Protein product: CSVVVPLGANVLTF. The chain recombines TRBV29-1 with TRBJ2-6, with D uncertain. The V gene lost 6 bases and the J gene lost 4 bases, with 13 bases spanning the gap. Germline V gives CDR1 SQVTM, CDR2 ANQGSEA. The CDR3 is made up of 14 amino acids.

This clonotype was observed many times. CDR3 coding DNA: TGTGCCAGCAGTGGCAGGAGTAGCACAGATACGCAGTATTTT. Its translation is CASSGRSSTDTQYF. The V gene is TRBV27, the J gene TRBJ2-3, with D unclear. V lost 5 bases and J lost 0, with 9 bases in between. CDR3 size: 14 residues. Germline CDR1 is MNHEY and CDR2 is SMNVEV (reference sequence).

The V and J genes are TRBV3-1 and TRBJ2-7; D call uncertain. The CDR3 length is 13 residues. Per germline, CDR1 LGHDT and CDR2 YNNKEL (reference sequence). Trimming stripped 3 bases from V and 0 bases from J, with 6 bases between. The CDR3 DNA reads TGTGCCAGCAGCCAGTTCGCCTCCTACGAGCAGTACTTC. The encoded protein is CASSQFASYEQYF.

The V gene is TRBV6-1, the J gene TRBJ1-2; TRBD1 aligns across 12 bases. The CDR3 totals 14 residues. Germline-derived CDR1 and CDR2 are MNHNS and SASEGT. V lost 6 bases, J lost 4 bases, and 3 bases stayed unmatched. This CDR3 is CASRGTGGIYGYTF. For the CDR3, the DNA is TGTGCCAGCAGAGGGACAGGGGGCATCTATGGCTACACCTTC.

This clonotype was recorded many times. The J gene is TRBJ2-3, the V gene TRBV2; possibly TRBD1 or TRBD2 for D (6 bases each). Germline V gene lookup returns CDR1 SNHLY and CDR2 FYNNEI. The CDR3 runs 16 residues. The V end lost 6 bases, the J end lost 5 bases, and 21 bases lay between the germline ends. The chain's CDR3 is CASRPQGNPRGDTQYF. The CDR3 coding sequence is TGTGCCAGCAGACCACAGGGAAACCCGCGGGGAGATACGCAGTATTTT.

The rearrangement joins TRBV10-1 to TRBJ2-6; possibly TRBD2 for D (6 bases). V lost 1 base, J lost 2 bases, and 9 bases lay in between. Germline lookup yields CDR1 WNHNN and CDR2 SYGVQD (reference sequence). The CDR3 runs to 16 residues. The DNA of the CDR3 is TGCGCCAGCAGTGAGTTTTGGGGGGCTGGGGCCAACGTCCTGACTTTC. This sequence encodes CASSEFWGAGANVLTF.

The chain links TRBV11-2 to TRBJ2-7; a possible D gene is TRBD1 (6 bases). This CDR3 is built from 15 residues. V gave up 2 bases and J gave up 4 bases, with 15 bases separating them. CDR1 is SGHAT, CDR2 FQNNGV, per germline. CDR3 residues: CASSLSSGQSYEQYF. DNA of the CDR3: TGTGCCAGCAGCTTATCAAGTGGACAGTCTTACGAGCAGTACTTC.

There are a few counts of this clonotype. This chain uses TRBV10-3 with TRBJ1-1; D is unresolved. Germline loops: CDR1 ENHRY, CDR2 SYGVKD. V was clipped by 6 bases and J by 3 bases, with 8 bases between them. The CDR3 is made up of 12 amino acids. In DNA, the CDR3 is TGTGCCATCAGGGGTGGGGACACTGAAGCTTTCTTT. Protein sequence: CAIRGGDTEAFF.

This clonotype was seen just once. A much larger clone is a single base away; this may be a read error. The rearrangement links TRBV5-5 to TRBJ1-3; the D is unclear. Deletions cut 4 bases from V and 2 bases from J, with 13 bases between. Germline CDR1 SGHKS, CDR2 YYEKEE (reference sequence). The CDR3 runs 15 residues. CDR3 in amino acids: CASSPTAGTGNTIYF. CDR3 in DNA: TGTGCCAGCAGCCCCACGGCTGGGACTGGAAACACCATATATTTT.